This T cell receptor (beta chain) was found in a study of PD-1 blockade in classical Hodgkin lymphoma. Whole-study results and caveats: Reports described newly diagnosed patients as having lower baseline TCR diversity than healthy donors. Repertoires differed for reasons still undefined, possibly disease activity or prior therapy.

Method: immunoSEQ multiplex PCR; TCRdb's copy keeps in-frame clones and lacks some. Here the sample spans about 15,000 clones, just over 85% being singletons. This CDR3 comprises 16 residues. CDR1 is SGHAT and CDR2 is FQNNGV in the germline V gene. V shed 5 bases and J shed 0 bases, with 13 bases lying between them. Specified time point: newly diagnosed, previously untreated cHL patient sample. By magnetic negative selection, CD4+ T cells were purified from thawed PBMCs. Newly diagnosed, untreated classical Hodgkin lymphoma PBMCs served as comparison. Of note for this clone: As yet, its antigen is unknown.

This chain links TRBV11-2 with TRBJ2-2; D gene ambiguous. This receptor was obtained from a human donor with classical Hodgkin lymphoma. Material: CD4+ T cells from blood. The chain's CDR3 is CASSLGRPTNTGELFF. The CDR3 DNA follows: TGTGCCAGCAGCCTAGGACGGCCTACGAACACCGGGGAGCTGTTTTTT.